This TCR beta chain was sequenced in a study of blood T cell repertoires in COVID-19. Overall study context: In each case, the material was cDNA or gDNA derived from T cells, B-cell-depleted T cells, or PBMCs.

The CDR3 has 12 residues. J lost 6 bases, V lost 7 bases, and 3 bases had no gene match. Study members were between about 18 and 100 years old and lived in 24 US regions. Per the study methods: Reference gene primer amplification gave estimated nucleated cell counts. Sequencing used immunoSEQ multiplex PCR; TCRdb keeps in-frame clones, though not all of them. V and J calls and clone size are as listed in that table; D and trimming were resolved from the DNA. The sample shows approximately 190,000 clones, approximately 90% of them seen only once. Input material: PBMCs or T cells enriched from blood (not recorded which). V usage is TRBV12-3 or TRBV12-4 and J usage is TRBJ2-4, with 7 bases fitting TRBD2. The TCR sequence derives from a woman aged 40-49 years in a cohort exposed to, infected with or recovered from COVID-19 (not recorded which). The CDR3 here is CASMGGTNIQYF. CDR3 sequence (DNA): TGTGCCAGCATGGGGGGGACAAACATTCAGTACTTC.